This passage covers 3 T cell receptor beta chains from one sample sequenced in a study of identical twins. TCRdb itself ran the 5' RACE reads through MiXCR, one entry per CDR3 protein. Here the sample spans roughly 710,000 distinct CDR3 sequences, roughly 6.2% being singletons. Source material: naive T cells sorted from blood. These receptors came from a man in his late teens or twenties in good health.

In this sample, this clonotype turned up many times. The chain combines TRBV5-1 with TRBJ2-5, with TRBD2 matching over 9 bases. The CDR3 is 16 amino acids. J was trimmed by 4 bases and V by 0 bases; bases with no gene match: 7. Germline V gene data show CDR1 as SGHRS and CDR2 as YFSETQ. The CDR3 DNA reads as TGCGCCAGCAGCTTGGCCGTTATTAGCGGGAGAGAGACCCAGTACTTC. Residues: CASSLAVISGRETQYF.

At least ten counts were recorded for this clonotype. The chain recombines TRBV24-1 with TRBJ2-2; 14 bases align to TRBD2. The CDR3 runs 16 residues. CDR1 is KGHDR and CDR2 is SFDVKD in the germline V gene. V lost 10 bases to trimming and J lost 0 bases; unmatched junction nucleotides: 3. The CDR3: CATGGLAGANTGELFF. The CDR3 nucleotides are TGTGCCACGGGGGGACTAGCGGGGGCGAACACCGGGGAGCTGTTTTTT.

In this sample, this clonotype turned up a few times. The V and J genes are TRBV5-1 and TRBJ2-2; 8 positions agree with TRBD1. V lost 3 bases, J lost 5 bases, and 12 bases stayed unmatched. Germline CDR1 SGHRS, CDR2 YFSETQ. The CDR3 is 17 amino acids. CDR3 residues: CASSWTGKGMRTGELFF. As DNA, the CDR3 is TGCGCCAGCAGCTGGACAGGGAAGGGGATGAGGACCGGGGAGCTGTTTTTT.